A selection of T cell receptor beta chains follows, all from one sample in a study of blood T cells in healthy people across ages. TCRdb used MiXCR to reprocess the 5' RACE reads, holding one entry per CDR3 protein. The sample consists of 1,800,000 or so distinct CDR3 sequences, about 39% of them appearing once. The sample comprised blood. These receptors were collected from a human donor in good health. CDR3s include the opening cysteine and the closing phenylalanine or tryptophan. The D gene is left open where the match is weak. Part of the rows lack a size; the others show once, few, many or a class for expanded clones.

clone_size j_call d_call v_call cdr3_nt cdr3_aa
many TRBJ2-7 - TRBV29-1 TGCAGCGTTGAGGTGGCAGCTACCTACGAGCAGTACTTC CSVEVAATYEQYF
- TRBJ2-1 - TRBV7-9 TGTGCCAGCAGACCAGCAGTGGGGGTAAAGGAGGATGAGCAGTTCTTC CASRPAVGVKEDEQFF
- TRBJ1-6 - TRBV6-2/TRBV6-3 TGTGCCAGCAATTCTCAACCTTTCAGGGGACCACCCCTCCACTTT CASNSQPFRGPPLHF
few TRBJ2-1 TRBD2 TRBV4-2 TGTGCCAGCAGCCCCGGGAGGGGCCCAGGAGAGACCCAGTTCTTC CASSPGRGPGETQFF
- TRBJ2-1 - TRBV11-1 TGTGCCAGCAGCTATTTCCGGGACAATGAGCAGTTCTTC CASSYFRDNEQFF
- TRBJ2-3 - TRBV4-3 TGCGCCAGCAGCCAAGGTCTTAGGGCCCAAACCCTCACAGATACGCAGTATTTT CASSQGLRAQTLTDTQYF
- TRBJ1-2 - TRBV4-3 TGCGCCAGCAGCCAAGATATTTGTATTGTTGGCTACACCTTC CASSQDICIVGYTF
- TRBJ1-6 - TRBV7-2 TGTGCCAGCAGCTTCGGAAGTTCACCCCTCCACTTT CASSFGSSPLHF
few TRBJ2-7 - TRBV7-2 TGTGCCAGCAGCTTAACAGGGACCAGATACGAGCAGTACTTC CASSLTGTRYEQYF
- TRBJ2-3 TRBD2 TRBV7-9 TGTGCCAGCAAGAAGGGGAGGGGAGGATCAGATACGCAGTATTTT CASKKGRGGSDTQYF
few TRBJ1-6 - TRBV6-2/TRBV6-3 TGTGCCAGCAGTTACGAAGGGGGGGGCCTTCGGACACCCCTCCACTTT CASSYEGGGLRTPLHF
once TRBJ1-1 - TRBV9 TGTGCCAGCAGCGTAGAGAGCAGAGGCACTGAAGCTTTCTTT CASSVESRGTEAFF
- TRBJ1-5 - TRBV20-1 TGCAGTGCTAGAGATGGGGATCAGCCCCAGCATTTT CSARDGDQPQHF
once TRBJ2-1 TRBD2 TRBV7-9 TGTGCCAGCAGCCACCGGACTAGCGGGGTAAGGAATGAGCAGTTCTTC CASSHRTSGVRNEQFF
few TRBJ1-6 - TRBV12-3/TRBV12-4 TGTGCCAGCAGCCTTGACGGAATCGGGAATTCACCCCTCCACTTT CASSLDGIGNSPLHF
few TRBJ1-1 - TRBV5-1 TGTGCCAGCACTACAGGGTACACTGAAGCTTTCTTT CASTTGYTEAFF
- TRBJ1-2 - TRBV4-2 TGTGCCAGCAGCCCGCCCCAGGGCTATGGCTACACCTTC CASSPPQGYGYTF
- TRBJ2-1 TRBD2 TRBV28 TGTGCCAGCAGCCTAGCGGGGAGTTCCGGGAGTGAGCAGTTCTTC CASSLAGSSGSEQFF
- TRBJ1-2 - TRBV3-1 TGTGCCAGCAGCCATTTGGGAGACTATGGCTACACCTTC CASSHLGDYGYTF
few TRBJ2-3 - TRBV5-1 TGCGCCAGCAGCTTTGAATCAGATACGCAGTATTTT CASSFESDTQYF
- TRBJ1-5 TRBD1 TRBV27 TGTGCCAGCAGTTTATCGGGACAGAACAATCAGCCCCAGCATTTT CASSLSGQNNQPQHF
once TRBJ1-6 TRBD1 TRBV6-6 TGTGCCAGCAGACCGGGACAGACTAATTCACCCCTCCACTTT CASRPGQTNSPLHF
- TRBJ2-7 - TRBV7-2 TGTGCCAGCAGCTGGGGAGCCAGCGTGACGTACGAGCAGTACTTC CASSWGASVTYEQYF
- TRBJ2-7 - TRBV7-8 TGTACCAGCAGCTTAATAGACGGGGTACCCTACGAGCAGTACTTC CTSSLIDGVPYEQYF
few TRBJ2-7 - TRBV3-1 TGTGCCAGCAGCCAAGGCAGGGTTTTAAGTTTCTACGAGCAGTACTTC CASSQGRVLSFYEQYF
- TRBJ2-3 - TRBV5-1 TGCGCCAGCAGCTCCTTTGACCCGCAGGGGGGGGATACGCAGTATTTT CASSSFDPQGGDTQYF
- TRBJ2-7 TRBD1 TRBV11-3 TGTGCCAGCAGCTTATCGGGAGAAGGGACAGGGGTACACGAGCAGTACTTC CASSLSGEGTGVHEQYF
few TRBJ2-7 - TRBV28 TGTGCCAGCCATCCCGGCAGTACCACCTACGAGCAGTACTTC CASHPGSTTYEQYF
few TRBJ2-3 TRBD2 TRBV20-1 TGCAGTGCTAGAATTTTAGCGGGTTTAGATACGCAGTATTTT CSARILAGLDTQYF